This record concerns one T cell receptor beta chain sequence. Using immunoSEQ multiplex PCR, the repertoire was profiled, and TCRdb retains in-frame clones only, with some absent. The sample has 15,000 to 20,000 clones, about 89% seen once; the top ten hold about 1.8%. This sample is drawn from a study of blood T cell dynamics during melanoma immunotherapy. About the research overall: Patients with metastatic melanoma got pembrolizumab or nivolumab-ipilimumab as first-line care.

The germline CDR1 and CDR2 sequences are ENHRY and SYGVKD. The CDR3 sequence is 12 residues long. Trimming removed 8 bases from V and 7 bases from J, with 12 bases in between. Time point of the sample: pre-treatment baseline. One draw preceded checkpoint blockade; another followed its first cycle at week 3. Disease control meant complete response, partial response or stable disease at 12 weeks. Patients had no prior systemic cancer treatment, immunosuppressants or other active cancers. Sequencing used blood, obtained from a patient treated with checkpoint blockade. This sequence was found in a human donor with melanoma. The V and J genes are TRBV10-3 and TRBJ2-1; no definite D call. DNA of the CDR3: TGTGCCATCGGACGGATAACGAATGAGCAGTTCTTC. Amino acid sequence: CAIGRITNEQFF.